This TCR beta chain was identified during a study of T cell clonality in common variable immunodeficiency (dated by TCRdb to between 2014 and 2016). This clone was observed many times. Its antigen specificity is not known. The paper as a whole reports these results and caveats: Reportedly, TCRbeta sequences from CVID had fewer deletions and N-nucleotide insertions, and highly modified clones with 13 or more V deletions were absent from CVID. Healthy controls shared more TCRbeta clones with each other than CVID subjects shared among themselves (p < 0.0001). Despite equal DNA input, controls averaged roughly 80,000 unique sequences per sample versus some 30,000 in CVID samples. It was noted by the authors that sequencing of the repertoires of T cell subpopulations would be needed to clarify the cause of the increased clonality in CVID. Correlations between repertoire features and clinical complications were limited by patient heterogeneity within the CVID cohort. Increased TCRbeta clonality was found in CVID subjects compared with healthy controls (t-test p = 0.018), with the increase being most characteristic of about a third of subjects.

Equivalent amounts of genomic DNA from CVID and control samples were used as sequencing input. For every sample, a 60 bp segment covering the rearranged TCRbeta CDR3 region was amplified and then sequenced. The immunoSEQ assay, a bias-corrected multiplex PCR combined with high-throughput sequencing, was used to amplify TCRbeta. In the authors' own workflow: Every unique nucleotide sequence was considered a clone and was annotated with V, D and J genes, copy number and frequency. Sequences were labeled productive if in frame, and non-productive if out of frame or containing stop codons. Clonality was calculated from Shannon's entropy as previously described. The predicted amino acid sequences of productive clones were used to derive the mean CDR3 Kyte-Doolittle hydropathy. Scaled V gene usage was hierarchically clustered using Manhattan distance and complete linkage with the R hclust function. To assess clone sharing by CDR3 amino acid sequence, 12 repertoires per group were resampled over 100 rounds. Repertoires were searched for 60 to 80 published EBV-specific and about 240 published CMV-specific TCRbeta sequences. Analysis left out a couple of CVID samples that produced under 10,000 sequences, so around 40 CVID repertoires remained. As stored in TCRdb, this immuneACCESS dataset retains in-frame rearrangements with V and J assigned. A fraction of the clones does not appear; measured against another copy, unresolved V genes explain less than half of the discrepancy, and the remainder lacks a known reason. D and trimming were read from the DNA, whereas the V and J calls and clone size are those reported in that table. Here the sample lists 15,000 to 20,000 clones, none seen once only. Of the sample, 6% to 7% falls within the top ten clones.

Standard criteria were used to diagnose CVID, namely serum IgG, IgA and/or IgM reduced below the normal range together with specific antibody deficiency. There were about 45 subjects in the CVID group (about 29 male and some 15 female), ranging in age from roughly 9 to 64 years, with a mean age of around 40. Predominantly Caucasian heritage was noted among both the CVID patients and the healthy controls. All CVID subjects had received replacement immunoglobulin therapy for at least one year at the time of study participation. At the time of blood collection, no CVID subject was ill or was being treated with immunomodulatory or immunosuppressive medication. From each donor, about 5 to 8.5 ml of heparinized peripheral whole blood was collected. Genomic DNA from adults with common variable immune deficiency (CVID) and from healthy adult controls was used for sequencing of TCRbeta CDR3 repertoires. Diluted blood was subjected to density centrifugation over Hypaque 1077 or Ficoll-Paque for isolation of peripheral blood mononuclear cells. Unsorted mononuclear cells served as the source of genomic DNA, which was extracted either by Qiagen column purification or by a centrifugation-based method.

The sequenced material came from peripheral blood mononuclear cells. This clonotype was sampled from a human donor with common variable immunodeficiency.

The CDR3 has the sequence CSVGQQNTEAFF. The CDR3 DNA, read in part, is TGCAGCGTTGGACAGCAGAACACTGAA. The sequence joins TRBV29-1 to TRBJ1-1, and the D gene may be TRBD1, 5 bases matching. The observed sequence ends 3 residues before the CDR3 terminus, with the missing tail filled in from the germline J gene. The CDR3 has 12 amino acids, counting the end cysteine and phenylalanine. The DNA covers only part of the CDR3, 27 bases in frame from base 1. In the germline V gene, CDR1 corresponds to SQVTM and CDR2 to ANQGSEA. The junction carries 7 bases between V and J, which are trimmed by 4 bases and 1 base respectively.